A single T cell receptor (beta chain) is shown here with its context. The data stem from a study of T cells in tuberculosis. Study-level information: Sequenced TCRs come from CD1B-GMM tetramer-binding T cells.

Points from the study as a whole: Some low-affinity tetramer-binding T cells may be absent from this sample.

The CDR3 is 15 amino acids. Per the germline V gene, CDR1 is SGHNT and CDR2 is YYREEE (reference sequence). V lost 4 bases and J 7 bases, leaving 18 bases between the germline ends. No alpha-beta pairing information exists for these sequences. Profiling relied on immunoSEQ multiplex PCR, and the TCRdb table lists in-frame clones only, not all of them. The table shows some 90,000 clones, with approximately 91% occurring only once. Thawed, overnight-rested PBMC were stained with GMM-loaded CD1B tetramer, viability dye and anti-CD3, then sorted. CD1B tetramers were loaded with Rhodococcus equi-derived C32 glucose monomycolate. CD14-expressing monocytes were removed from PBMC before cryopreservation and sorting.

The receptor's source is an adult woman with latent tuberculosis. The chain links TRBV5-4 to TRBJ2-1, with a weak D call TRBD2 (5 bases). Sequenced material: CD1b-GMM tetramer-negative cells sorted from PBMCs. CDR3 residues: CASSNPRGTWNEQFF. CDR3 DNA sequence: TGTGCCAGCAGCAACCCACGGGGTACGTGGAATGAGCAGTTCTTC.